Described below is a single TCR beta chain sequence and its context. Antigen unknown. This sample was taken from a study of blood T cells in healthy people across ages. At the level of the study: Capture via template switching afforded approximately one barcoded beta molecule per two T cells. Study-wide points: The recorded TCR beta diversity per million T cells decreased in a roughly linear manner with age.

Sample-barcoded 5' priming and a J-beta primer mix drove a second PCR of roughly 7 to 11 cycles. One entry per CDR3 protein, called by TCRdb with MiXCR from the 5' RACE reads. This table has 380,000 or so distinct CDR3 sequences, about 52% appearing once. The CDR3 extends over 16 amino acids. The J segment lost 6 bases and the V segment lost 3 bases, leaving 10 bases of the junction unmatched. From germline, CDR1 is SGHTA and CDR2 FQGNSA. Donors were systemically healthy Caucasian individuals from Russia aged roughly 6 to 100 years. Sequencing input: blood. This clonotype originated in a man aged 55 to 70 in good health. The chain recombines TRBV7-2 with TRBJ2-1; 8 positions match TRBD2. The CDR3 sequence is CASSFHAGGVGNEQFF. CDR3 DNA: TGTGCCAGCAGCTTTCACGCGGGAGGAGTCGGCAATGAGCAGTTCTTC.